The TCR beta chain under discussion was sequenced for a study of blood T cell repertoires in COVID-19 (dated by TCRdb to between 2020 and 2021). Concerning the study at large: The collaborator samples originated in the United States, Italy and Spain and spanned the acute and convalescent phases of COVID-19. The sample metadata nearly always contained a de-identified subject ID, COVID-19 status, age in years and sex. The dataset comprised deeply sampled blood TCRbeta repertoires from subjects exposed to, actively infected with, or recovered from COVID-19. The material from the prospective study consisted of cDNA or gDNA derived from T cells, B-cell-depleted T cells, or PBMCs. Where available, HLA class I and class II types were obtained from metadata supplied by the sample provider rather than from assay-based typing. The samples were drawn from the first 160 participants of the ongoing ImmuneRACE study and from more than 1,000 subjects provided by 6 global collaborators. The repertoires were made available in a free public database intended to serve as a resource for research on the immune response to SARS-CoV-2.

The full study reports these points: How much clinical and demographic metadata was included differed by source and by participant, and the metadata was provided uncurated.

Each collaborating institution followed its own protocols to collect whole blood in K2EDTA tubes. For TCRbeta analysis, collaborators shipped samples in one of three forms: frozen whole blood, isolated PBMCs, or DNA extracted from either of those sample types. The cysteine opens and the phenylalanine closes a CDR3 of 19 amino acids. Only CDR3 DNA remains: 57 bases, in frame from the first base. In the germline V gene (reference sequence), CDR1 corresponds to MNHEY and CDR2 to SMNVEV. Unmatched junction bases come to 17, with V trimmed by 5 bases and J by 3 bases. TCRbeta CDR3 regions were amplified from genomic DNA using the immunoSEQ Assay, a bias-controlled multiplex PCR. In the source study's methods: The number of nucleated cells in each sample was estimated from the amplification of reference gene primers within the assay. To quantify the absolute abundance of each unique TCRbeta CDR3 rearrangement, sequence reads were collapsed and filtered. For each sample, productive Simpson clonality was calculated by taking the square root of Simpson's diversity index across productive rearrangements. TCRdb mirrors the immuneACCESS table, restricted to in-frame sequences. Some clones are absent from its copies; in checked studies, under half trace to an unresolved V gene, and the reason for the others is unknown. Clone size and V and J calls were adopted from that table, with D and trimming inferred from the DNA. Present in this sample are 70,000 to 90,000 clones, around nine tenths of which were seen just once. 6.9% of the sample goes to the ten largest clones.

Turning to this clone: Its antigen remains unidentified. Base qualities are not recorded, but no much larger clone differs from it by a single base.

The rearranged chain carries TRBV27 and TRBJ2-7, with 12 junctional bases fitting TRBD2. The receptor's source is a human donor in a cohort sampled during active COVID-19. Sequencing was performed on peripheral blood. For the CDR3, the sequence is CASSTRLAGAWSGVYEQYF. The DNA sequence is given as TGTGCCAGCAGTACCCGACTAGCGGGGGCCTGGAGCGGTGTCTACGAGCAGTACTTC.